Listed below are T cell receptor beta chains from one sample, sequenced in a study of blood T cell repertoires in COVID-19. Produced via immunoSEQ multiplex PCR; TCRdb's table is partial and in-frame only. Here the sample spans some 140,000 clones, 70% to 80% being singletons. The specimen sequenced was peripheral blood. These receptors came from a man aged 60 to 69 with acute or convalescent COVID-19. Each CDR3 is given with its conserved first and last residue. A D gene is named only where the DNA matches it firmly. The size field is filled for only some rows; it gives once, few, many or a size class.

>TRBV6-5|-|TRBD1|TRBJ1-2
TGTGCCAGCAGTCAGACAGGGGCCTATGGCTACACCTTC
CASSQTGAYGYTF
>TRBV6-2/TRBV6-3|few|-|TRBJ2-7
TGTGCCAGCAGCCAGACTACCTCCTACGAGCAGTACTTC
CASSQTTSYEQYF
>TRBV5-1|-|-|TRBJ2-4
TGCGCCAGCAGCCTACCCACAGAAAACATTCAGTACTTC
CASSLPTENIQYF
>TRBV5-1|once|-|TRBJ1-1
TGCGCCAGCAGCTTGGCTCAGGGTCCGGGCACTGAAGCTTTCTTT
CASSLAQGPGTEAFF
>TRBV7-3|-|-|TRBJ1-1
TGTGCCAGCAGCTTAACCCGGACAGAAGGTGGGAACACTGAAGCTTTCTTT
CASSLTRTEGGNTEAFF
>TRBV7-2|once|-|TRBJ1-1
TGTGCCAGCAGCTCCCTTCCGGGATACACTGAAGCTTTCTTT
CASSSLPGYTEAFF
>TRBV9|-|-|TRBJ1-4
TGTGCCAGCAGCGCCGTTCCTGGGGGGAACGAAAAACTGTTTTTT
CASSAVPGGNEKLFF
>TRBV28|-|TRBD2|TRBJ2-7
TGTGCCAGCGTTAGCGGGACATGGTCGGACGAGCAGTACTTC
CASVSGTWSDEQYF
>TRBV7-6|-|-|TRBJ2-2
TGTGCCAGCAGTTCCCTCGGGGATACCGGGGAGCTGTTTTTT
CASSSLGDTGELFF
>TRBV4-3|once|TRBD2|TRBJ2-1
TGCGCCAGCAGCCAAGATGCACTAGCGGGAGGGCCCAATGAGCAGTTCTTC
CASSQDALAGGPNEQFF
>TRBV5-1|once|-|TRBJ2-1
TGCGCCAGCAGCTTACGCCCGACAGCCCTGGAGGGTAATGAGCAGTTCTTC
CASSLRPTALEGNEQFF
>TRBV19|-|TRBD1|TRBJ1-6
TGTGCCAGTAACTCCGGGACAGATTCTTCACCCCTCCACTTT
CASNSGTDSSPLHF
>TRBV9|-|-|TRBJ2-1
TGTGCCAGCAGCGTAATTCCGGGGGAGCAGTTCTTC
CASSVIPGEQFF
>TRBV6-5|-|-|TRBJ1-2
TGTGCCAGCATCATCTTATCCGGGGGAGGCTACACCTTC
CASIILSGGGYTF
>TRBV7-2|-|TRBD2|TRBJ2-3
TGTGCCAGCAGCCCCCGGGGTAGCGGGAGTAGACCAGATACGCAGTATTTT
CASSPRGSGSRPDTQYF
>TRBV6-6|-|-|TRBJ1-1
TGTGCCAGCAGTTCCCCGGGGATGAACACTGAAGCTTTCTTT
CASSSPGMNTEAFF
>TRBV24-1|-|TRBD1|TRBJ1-5
TGTGCCACCGGGGACAGGGGGTATGGTCAGCCCCAGCATTTT
CATGDRGYGQPQHF
>TRBV9|-|-|TRBJ1-2
TGTGCCAGCAGCAGCGACAGTTTCGGTGGCTACACCTTC
CASSSDSFGGYTF
>TRBV3-1/TRBV3-2|-|-|TRBJ1-1
TGTGCCAGCAGCCAGAGGCAGGGAACTGAAGCTTTCTTT
CASSQRQGTEAFF
>TRBV6-5|-|TRBD2|TRBJ2-7
TGTGCCAGCAGTTACACGACACCGGGAGGGGCCTACGAGCAGTACTTC
CASSYTTPGGAYEQYF
>TRBV19|-|-|TRBJ1-3
TGTGCCAGTAGTATGGGCAGCTCTGGAAACACCATATATTTT
CASSMGSSGNTIYF
>TRBV5-1|-|-|TRBJ2-7
TGCGCCAGCAGCCCGGACACCACCTACGAGCAGTACTTC
CASSPDTTYEQYF
>TRBV6-5|-|-|TRBJ1-5
TGTGCCAGCAGGTTGGCGGCCGAAGGGCCCCAGCATTTT
CASRLAAEGPQHF
>TRBV29-1|-|-|TRBJ2-1
TGCAGCGTGGATCCCTTGAGCGGCTACAATGAGCAGTTCTTC
CSVDPLSGYNEQFF
>TRBV6-1|-|-|TRBJ1-1
TGTGCCAGCAGTGAAGGCAGGAACACTGAAGCTTTCTTT
CASSEGRNTEAFF
>TRBV14|-|-|TRBJ2-7
TGTGCCAGCAGCAACCAACTAATCACACGGGAGCAGTACTTC
CASSNQLITREQYF
>TRBV12-3/TRBV12-4|-|-|TRBJ1-3
TGTGCCAGCAGTCCCCAGGGAAACACCATATATTTT
CASSPQGNTIYF
>TRBV5-6|-|-|TRBJ1-3
TGTGCCAGCAGCTTGGTACAGAGCTCTGGAAACACCATATATTTT
CASSLVQSSGNTIYF
>TRBV3-1/TRBV3-2|-|TRBD1|TRBJ1-1
TGTGCCAGCAGCCCTGGACAGGTTATGAACACTGAAGCTTTCTTT
CASSPGQVMNTEAFF
>TRBV6-2/TRBV6-3|-|TRBD1|TRBJ1-2
TGTGCCAGCAGTTACAACAGGGGCCACCTCTATGGCTACACCTTC
CASSYNRGHLYGYTF
>TRBV19|-|TRBD1|TRBJ1-5
TGTGCCAGTAGTGGACAGGGATTAAATCAGCCCCAGCATTTT
CASSGQGLNQPQHF
>TRBV19|-|-|TRBJ1-1
TGTGCCAGTAAGCTCGGGGGCACTGAAGCTTTCTTT
CASKLGGTEAFF
>TRBV5-1|-|-|TRBJ2-1
TGCGCCAGCAGCCCAGGGGGGCAGCCGGTGGATGAGCAGTTCTTC
CASSPGGQPVDEQFF
>TRBV27|-|TRBD1|TRBJ1-1
TGTGCCAGCAGTGACCGGAACAGGGGGGATCCTGAAGCTTTCTTT
CASSDRNRGDPEAFF
>TRBV6-5|-|TRBD2|TRBJ2-1
TGTGCCAGCACCTTGACTAGCGGGGCTGTTAATGAGCAGTTCTTC
CASTLTSGAVNEQFF
>TRBV24-1|-|TRBD2|TRBJ2-1
TGTGCCACCAGGCTAGCGGGAGGCAATGAGCAGTTCTTC
CATRLAGGNEQFF
>TRBV7-3|-|-|TRBJ1-1
TGTGCCAGCAGCTTGAGGTTAGAAGGGAGGGCTTTCTTT
CASSLRLEGRAFF
>TRBV15|-|TRBD1|TRBJ2-5
TGTGCCACCAGCCCGGGACAGGGAAGAGAGACCCAGTACTTC
CATSPGQGRETQYF
>TRBV5-1|-|TRBD1|TRBJ2-1
TGCGCCAGCAGCTTGGAGGGACAGTACAATGAGCAGTTCTTC
CASSLEGQYNEQFF
>TRBV19|-|-|TRBJ1-1
TGTGCCAGTACTAATTCGGTGACTGAAGCTTTCTTT
CASTNSVTEAFF
>TRBV27|once|-|TRBJ2-7
TGTGCCAGCAGTGTAGGACATAGCTCCTACGAGCAGTACTTC
CASSVGHSSYEQYF
>TRBV5-1|-|TRBD2|TRBJ2-3
TGCGCCAGCAGAGATGGCGGGAGGAGCACAGATACGCAGTATTTT
CASRDGGRSTDTQYF
>TRBV2|-|TRBD1|TRBJ1-5
TGTGCCAGCAGTTCCGTACCGGGACAGGGAAGCAATCAGCCCCAGCATTTT
CASSSVPGQGSNQPQHF
>TRBV12-3/TRBV12-4|-|-|TRBJ2-7
TGTGCCAGCAGAAAGAGAGGTTGGCGCGAGCAGTACTTC
CASRKRGWREQYF
>TRBV4-1|-|TRBD2|TRBJ2-7
TGCGCCAGCAGCCAAGAGAGCGGGACTCCTCTTGAGCAGTACTTC
CASSQESGTPLEQYF
>TRBV6-2/TRBV6-3|-|TRBD2|TRBJ2-3
TGTGCCAGCAGTTACCCTACTAGCGGGAGCTATACAGATACGCAGTATTTT
CASSYPTSGSYTDTQYF
>TRBV7-8|-|-|TRBJ1-3
TGTGCCAGCAGCTTAGAGAGGTTATCCTCTGGAAACACCATATATTTT
CASSLERLSSGNTIYF
>TRBV7-2|once|-|TRBJ1-2
TGTGCCAGCAGCCGGGACACCGCTAACTATGGCTACACCTTC
CASSRDTANYGYTF
>TRBV11-2|-|-|TRBJ1-2
TGTGCCAGCAGCTCCTGGGGCGGCAAGAGAGACTATGGCTACACCTTC
CASSSWGGKRDYGYTF
>TRBV6-5|-|-|TRBJ2-7
TGTGCCAGCACCGGGGCCGGGGGTCGCGAGCAGTACTTC
CASTGAGGREQYF
>TRBV24-1|-|-|TRBJ2-1
TGTGCCACCAGTGATTTCCAGGGTAAGACCTACAATGAGCAGTTCTTC
CATSDFQGKTYNEQFF
>TRBV24-1|-|-|TRBJ2-1
TGTGCCACCATACGACAGGCACACGAGCAGTTCTTC
CATIRQAHEQFF
>TRBV10-3|-|-|TRBJ2-1
TGTGCCATCAGTCAGGACAGAAGCTCCTACAATGAGCAGTTCTTC
CAISQDRSSYNEQFF
>TRBV19|few|-|TRBJ1-1
TGTGCCAGTAGTCTCGGGGGGCCGTTCACTGAAGCTTTCTTT
CASSLGGPFTEAFF